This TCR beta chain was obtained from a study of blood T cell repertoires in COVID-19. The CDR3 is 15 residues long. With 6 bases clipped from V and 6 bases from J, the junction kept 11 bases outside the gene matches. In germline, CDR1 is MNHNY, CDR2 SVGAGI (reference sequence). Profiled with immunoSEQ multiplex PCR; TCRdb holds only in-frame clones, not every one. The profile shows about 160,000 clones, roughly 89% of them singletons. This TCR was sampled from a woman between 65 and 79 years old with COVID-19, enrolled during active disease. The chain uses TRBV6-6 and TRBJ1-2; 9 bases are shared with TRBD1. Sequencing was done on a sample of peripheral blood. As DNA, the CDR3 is TGTGCCAGCAGCTTTGGAGGGACAGGGAATGATGGCTACACCTTC. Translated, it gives CASSFGGTGNDGYTF.